The clone carrying this TCR beta chain has just one count. The table came from immunoSEQ multiplex PCR; TCRdb's copy has only in-frame clones and leaves some out. Among approximately 70,000 clones listed, about 89% were seen once. Trimming cost V 5 bases and J 8 bases, with 19 bases left between them. This CDR3 is built from 15 residues. The V gene's germline CDR1 is MGHDK and CDR2 SYGVNS. The record originates from a study of PD-L1 blockade in urothelial cancer. The clonotype was recovered from a man aged 60-69 years with urothelial cancer. Sequencing used PBMCs, obtained around atezolizumab (anti-PD-L1) treatment. The V and J genes are TRBV25-1 and TRBJ2-1, with D possibly being TRBD1 (5 bases). CDR3 region: CASSSDSSWVDEQFF. The CDR3 DNA reads TGTGCCAGCAGTTCTGACAGCTCGTGGGTCGATGAGCAGTTCTTC.